The 24 T cell receptor beta chains given below trace back to one sample, sequenced in a study of radiotherapy plus CTLA-4 blockade in lung cancer. Some clones are missing from TCRdb's copy, which holds only in-frame ones; the method was immunoSEQ multiplex PCR. The sample contains tens of thousands of clones, approximately 80% of which appear only once. This specimen consisted of peripheral blood, obtained from a patient treated with radiotherapy plus ipilimumab. These receptors all stem from a human donor with non-small cell lung cancer whose response to radiotherapy plus ipilimumab could not be evaluated.

The rearrangement joins TRBV5-4 to TRBJ2-7; TRBD1 matches 7 bases. The germline V gene has CDR1 SGHNT and CDR2 YYREEE (reference sequence). This CDR3 has 15 amino acids. V lost 4 bases to trimming and J lost 0 bases; unmatched junction nucleotides: 7. This CDR3 is CASSTRTGPSYEQYF. The CDR3 nucleotides read TGTGCCAGCAGCACCCGGACAGGACCCTCCTACGAGCAGTACTTC. The full variable domain, its missing parts supplied by reference TRBV5-4 and TRBJ2-7, is ETGVTQSPTHLIKTRGQQVTLRCSSQSGHNTVSWYQQALGQGPQFIFQYYREEENGRGNFPPRFSGLQFPNYSSELNVNALELDDSALYLCASSTRTGPSYEQYFGPGTRLTVT.

This chain joins TRBV9 and TRBJ1-5; D is unclear. This CDR3 comprises 14 residues. Germline CDR1 and CDR2: SGDLS and YYNGEE. Trimming took 1 base from V and 3 from J, leaving 8 bases between them. CDR3 sequence reads: CASSVSSVNQPQHF. In nucleotides, the CDR3 is TGTGCCAGCAGCGTAAGTTCGGTCAATCAGCCCCAGCATTTT.

This clone was observed a handful of times. The chain recombines TRBV4-1 with TRBJ2-2; 11 nucleotides align to TRBD2. The CDR3 sequence is 17 residues long. Germline V lookup: CDR1 MGHRA, CDR2 YSYEKL. Germline trimming cut 4 bases from V and 8 bases from J; bases unmatched to any gene: 12. The CDR3 sequence: CASSPRVAGGLAGELFF. The CDR3 nucleotides are TGCGCCAGCAGCCCACGGGTAGCGGGGGGGCTCGCGGGGGAGCTGTTTTTT.

This chain links TRBV7-2 with TRBJ2-2, with TRBD1 matching 7 bases. CDR1 SGHTA and CDR2 FQGNSA come from the germline V gene. The CDR3 covers 14 residues. V shed 5 bases, J shed 6 bases, and the junction held 6 bases outside the gene matches. In nucleotides, the CDR3 is TGTGCCAGCAGCACTGACACAGGGGCCGGGGAGCTGTTTTTT. Protein: CASSTDTGAGELFF.

The chain has TRBV27 and TRBJ2-1; 8 bases line up with TRBD2. Germline V gene data show CDR1 as MNHEY and CDR2 as SMNVEV (reference sequence). This CDR3 has 15 amino acids. Losses at the gene ends were 4 bases for V and 0 bases for J; bases not matched to a gene: 2. The CDR3 DNA sequence: TGTGCCAGCAGTTATCGGGGGGGCTCCTACAATGAGCAGTTCTTC. It translates to CASSYRGGSYNEQFF.

This sequence joins TRBV10-2 and TRBJ2-7, with 7 positions matching TRBD1. CDR1 is WSHSY, CDR2 SAAADI, per germline. This CDR3 spans 14 amino acids. V lost 6 bases and J lost 5; bases outside the gene matches: 10. As DNA, the CDR3 is TGCGCCAGCAGCTCGACAGGGAAAGGGAACGAGCAGTACTTC. This encodes CASSSTGKGNEQYF.

In regard to this clone: At one end the junction does not follow the germline gene, possibly because of a read error. The rearrangement uses TRBV5-4 and TRBJ1-2; the D gene is possibly TRBD1 (6 bases). Germline-derived CDR1 and CDR2 are SGHNT and YYREEE (reference sequence). The CDR3 consists of 13 residues. CDR3 DNA: TGTGCCAGCAGCTTACAGGGTGTATGGGGCTACATCTTC. Translation: CASSLQGVWGYIF.

This clone has a single count. The genes are TRBV5-1 and TRBJ2-3; 8 positions agree with TRBD1. The CDR3 runs to 15 residues. The germline CDR1 and CDR2 sequences are SGHRS and YFSETQ. V was clipped by 4 bases and J by 4 bases; unmatched bases: 8. The CDR3 DNA sequence: TGCGCCAGCAGCCCGACAGGGGTTGGGGCAGATACGCAGTATTTT. Its protein product is CASSPTGVGADTQYF.

This clone has more than one count but fewer than ten. The chain has TRBV11-3 and TRBJ2-5; D possibly corresponds to TRBD2 (5 bases). This CDR3 has 13 amino acids. Germline V gene data show CDR1 as SGHNT and CDR2 as YENEEA. The V end was cut by 4 bases, the J end by 2 bases, with 8 bases between. The CDR3 reads CASSWESQETQYF. CDR3 nucleotides: TGTGCCAGCAGCTGGGAGTCTCAAGAGACCCAGTACTTC.

The V and J genes are TRBV9 and TRBJ2-3, with D maybe TRBD2 (5 bases). Looked up from germline, CDR1 is SGDLS and CDR2 is YYNGEE. V lost 0 bases, J lost 0 bases, and 8 bases lay in between. The CDR3 runs 15 residues. CDR3 region: CASSVGTSSTDTQYF. The DNA for the CDR3 is TGTGCCAGCAGCGTAGGGACTTCAAGCACAGATACGCAGTATTTT.

This chain connects TRBV7-2 to TRBJ2-3; 9 nucleotides align to TRBD2. Per germline, CDR1 SGHTA and CDR2 FQGNSA. V lost 5 bases to trimming and J lost 6 bases; unmatched junction nucleotides: 9. This CDR3 has 15 residues. The CDR3 DNA sequence: TGTGCCAGCAGCGCCCTCGTAGCGGGAGTGGATACGCAGTATTTT. This gives the protein CASSALVAGVDTQYF.

This clone was observed once. J is TRBJ2-1 and V is TRBV7-8; 11 positions match TRBD1. From germline, CDR1 is SGHVS and CDR2 FQNEAQ. The CDR3 length is 13 residues. Germline trimming cut 3 bases from V and 12 bases from J; bases unmatched to any gene: 4. The CDR3 sequence: CASSLTGQGGQFF. In DNA form, the CDR3 reads TGTGCCAGCAGCTTGACGGGACAGGGGGGGCAGTTCTTC.

The V and J genes are TRBV2 and TRBJ2-4; 7 bases are a match to TRBD2. The CDR3 has 14 amino acids. In germline, CDR1 is SNHLY, CDR2 FYNNEI. J was trimmed by 6 bases and V by 6 bases; bases with no gene match: 8. The CDR3 coding sequence is TGTGCCAGCAGCCTCTGGGCTAGCGGAAACATTCAGTACTTC. The encoded protein is CASSLWASGNIQYF.

This clone showed up just a few times. The chain carries TRBV6-6 and TRBJ1-1; perhaps TRBD1 as D (5 bases). The V gene's germline CDR1 is MNHNY and CDR2 SVGAGI (reference sequence). Deletions cut 7 bases from V and 11 bases from J, with 20 bases between. The CDR3 has 13 residues. This chain's CDR3 is CASTPHGGTGAFF. The CDR3 DNA is TGTGCCAGCACTCCTCACGGCGGGACGGGGGCTTTCTTT.

The chain's CDR3 is CASSLDRASEQYF. In nucleotides, the CDR3 is TGCGCCAGCAGCCTGGACAGGGCCTCCGAGCAGTACTTC. The genes are TRBV5-1 and TRBJ2-7; 8 bases line up with TRBD1. CDR1 and CDR2 from the germline V gene are SGHRS and YFSETQ. This CDR3 comprises 13 residues. Germline trimming cut 4 bases from V and 6 bases from J; bases unmatched to any gene: 6.

The J gene is TRBJ1-2, the V gene TRBV13; no clear D gene. This CDR3 spans 15 amino acids. Germline V gene sequence: CDR1 PRHDT, CDR2 FYEKMQ (reference sequence). V lost 5 bases, J lost 5 bases, and 18 bases lay in between. CDR3 region: CASSPVTGRWYGYTF. The CDR3 DNA reads TGTGCCAGCAGCCCCGTTACGGGGAGGTGGTATGGCTACACCTTC.

The chain combines TRBV5-1 with TRBJ2-7; TRBD1 matches 12 bases. The CDR3 length is 15 residues. Germline V gene data show CDR1 as SGHRS and CDR2 as YFSETQ. The ends lost 4 bases at V and 4 bases at J; junction bases unmatched: 6. The CDR3 region is CASSPRDRGQYEQYF. DNA of the CDR3: TGCGCCAGCAGCCCTCGGGACAGGGGGCAGTACGAGCAGTACTTC.

The chain couples TRBV4-1 to TRBJ2-3; the match to TRBD2 covers 10 bases. V was pared by 0 bases and J by 3 bases, with 12 bases of the junction left unmatched. CDR1 MGHRA and CDR2 YSYEKL come from the germline V gene. This CDR3 spans 19 amino acids. This CDR3 is CASSQDSSSGSAVTDTQYF. The DNA of the CDR3 is TGCGCCAGCAGCCAAGATTCATCTAGCGGGAGTGCAGTAACAGATACGCAGTATTTT.

This clone was counted a few times. The chain combines TRBV29-1 with TRBJ2-4; a weak D match, TRBD2 (5 bases). The CDR3 covers 13 residues. Per germline, CDR1 SQVTM and CDR2 ANQGSEA. V lost 7 bases, J lost 5 bases, and 15 bases lay in between. The CDR3 here is CSGLTTVQNIQYF. CDR3 sequence (DNA): TGCAGCGGCCTGACTACGGTTCAAAACATTCAGTACTTC.

The chain joins TRBV9 to TRBJ2-3, with TRBD2 matching 9 bases. The CDR3 contains 14 residues. V shed 5 bases and J 3 bases; nucleotides not matched to a gene: 4. Germline V lookup: CDR1 SGDLS, CDR2 YYNGEE. The CDR3 is CASRPSGGTDTQYF. CDR3 bases: TGTGCCAGCAGACCCAGCGGGGGGACAGATACGCAGTATTTT.

V usage is TRBV7-2 and J usage is TRBJ2-7; TRBD2 matches 7 bases. The V and J ends lost 4 bases and 7 bases, in that order; junction bases with no gene match: 10. Germline loops: CDR1 SGHTA, CDR2 FQGNSA. There are 14 residues in the CDR3. For the CDR3, the DNA is TGTGCCAGCAGCTCAAGCGGGGATGTGAGGGAGCAGTACTTC. Protein product: CASSSSGDVREQYF.

The rearrangement uses TRBV9 and TRBJ2-5; TRBD2 matches 8 bases. Per the germline V gene, CDR1 is SGDLS and CDR2 is YYNGEE. The CDR3 is 17 amino acids. V shed 0 bases and J 5 bases; nucleotides not matched to a gene: 12. In DNA form, the CDR3 reads TGTGCCAGCAGCGTAGACGGACTAGCTGCCTCGGAGGAGACCCAGTACTTC. Residues: CASSVDGLAASEETQYF.

The rearrangement joins TRBV5-4 to TRBJ1-6, with 9 bases identical to TRBD1. The CDR3 loop spans 14 amino acids. J was trimmed by 14 bases and V by 4 bases; bases with no gene match: 10. The germline CDR1 and CDR2 sequences are SGHNT and YYREEE (reference sequence). CDR3 in amino acids: CASSATGGGSALHF. In nucleotides, the CDR3 is TGTGCCAGCAGCGCGACAGGGGGGGGTTCGGCCCTCCACTTT.

The rearrangement links TRBV7-9 to TRBJ1-1, with a possible D match to TRBD1 (5 bases). The CDR3 totals 14 residues. Germline CDR1 and CDR2: SEHNR and FQNEAQ (reference sequence). V was shortened by 5 bases and J by 0 bases, with 10 bases between the two germline ends. The CDR3, as DNA: TGTGCCAGCAGCACCGCCAGGGTGAACACTGAAGCTTTCTTT. Protein product: CASSTARVNTEAFF. Drawing the rest from reference TRBV7-9 and TRBJ1-1, the complete variable domain is DTGVSQNPRHKITKRGQNVTFRCDPISEHNRLYWYRQTLGQGPEFLTYFQNEAQLEKSRLLSDRFSAERPKGSFSTLEIQRTEQGDSAMYLCASSTARVNTEAFFGQGTRLTVV.